A single T cell receptor beta chain is shown here with its context. Seattle-derived patients entered the study during active infection and were followed longitudinally. This record belongs to a study of blood T cell repertoires in COVID-19. The overall study: Samples taken during acute and convalescent COVID-19 were collected in the United States, Italy and Spain. PBMCs, B-cell-depleted T cells, or T cells provided the cDNA or gDNA that made up the material.

In the source study's methods: The authors estimated nucleated cell counts from reference gene primer amplification. The assay was immunoSEQ multiplex PCR, and TCRdb's table has in-frame clones only and misses some. From that table come the V and J calls and clone size; the DNA was used to work out D and trimming. Found here are tens of thousands of clones, 75% to 85% of them singletons; the top ten hold 6.5% to 7.5%. This CDR3 contains 16 residues. V was clipped by 8 bases and J by 2 bases; unmatched bases: 7. The germline V gene encodes CDR1 SQVTM and CDR2 ANQGSEA. The source material was peripheral blood. This clonotype was obtained from a man between 25 and 39 years old with COVID-19, enrolled during active disease. This sequence joins TRBV29-1 and TRBJ2-3; 16 bases fit TRBD2. The CDR3 region is CSITGTSGRATDTQYF. As DNA, the CDR3 is TGCAGCATCACCGGGACTAGCGGGAGGGCCACAGATACGCAGTATTTT.